The clone carrying this TCR beta chain has a handful of counts. No antigen is known for it. The sample comes from a study of identical twins. Overall study results and limits: In zero-insertion analyses, partial confounding could arise from invariant MAIT and iNKT cells.

TCRdb reanalysed the 5' RACE reads using MiXCR and keeps one entry per CDR3 protein. The sample comprises under 350,000 distinct CDR3 sequences, 9.5% of which are singletons, and about 7.1% rests with the top ten. V shed 8 bases and J shed 2 bases, with 11 bases lying between them. The CDR3 consists of 13 residues. These data also formed part of another study, on yellow fever vaccine responses in identical twins.

Sequenced: CD8+ T cells sorted from blood. This chain connects TRBV12-3 or TRBV12-4 to TRBJ2-3; D remains ambiguous. This TCR came from a woman in her late teens or twenties in good health. CDR3 region: CASSEPLTDTQYF. The CDR3 DNA reads as TGTGCCAGCTCAGAGCCCCTCACAGATACGCAGTATTTT.